The text below deals with one TCR beta chain. Here immunoSEQ multiplex PCR was the method, and the copy in TCRdb shows in-frame clones only, minus some. The data contain approximately 260,000 clones, around four fifths of them singletons. This sample was taken from a study of blood T cell repertoires in COVID-19. Germline values: CDR1 MNHEY, CDR2 SVGAGI. V was pared by 6 bases and J by 5 bases, with 6 bases between. The CDR3 is made up of 11 amino acids. This TCR was sampled from a man aged 25-45 years with acute COVID-19. V is TRBV6-5 and J is TRBJ2-3, with D unclear. The sequencing input was PBMCs or T cells enriched from blood (not recorded which). CDR3 amino acids: CASRLLDTQYF. In DNA, the CDR3 is TGTGCCAGCAGACTCCTAGATACGCAGTATTTT.